Listed below are T cell receptor beta chains from one sample, sequenced in a study of regulatory T cells in long-lasting Graves disease. TCRdb reprocessed the multiplex PCR reads via MiXCR and lists one record per CDR3 protein. Among roughly 500,000 distinct CDR3 sequences listed, about 12% were seen once. These data were also reused for a study on T cells in Graves' hyperthyroidism and ophthalmopathy.

The source material was peripheral blood mononuclear cells (PBMCs), sampled at new diagnosis, from a patient treated with antithyroid drugs. These TCRs come from a woman aged 30 to 39 with Graves disease. Both conserved end residues are part of each CDR3. The D gene is left open where the match is weak. Not all rows give a size; the values are once, few, many and, for expanded clones, a class.

cdr3_aa,cdr3_nt,v_call,clone_size,j_call,d_call
CASSWDTAYEQYF,TGTGCCAGCAGCTGGGACACCGCCTACGAGCAGTACTTC,TRBV7-9,-,TRBJ2-7,-
CASSLVEGTYGYTF,TGCGCCAGCAGCTTGGTTGAGGGGACCTATGGCTACACCTTC,TRBV5-1,few,TRBJ1-2,-
CASSLVVRGAEKLFF,TGTGCCAGCAGCTTAGTCGTCAGGGGGGCGGAAAAACTGTTTTTT,TRBV7-2,few,TRBJ1-4,TRBD1
CASLASGVSYEQYF,TGTGCCAGCCTCGCTAGCGGGGTCTCCTACGAGCAGTACTTC,TRBV7-9,many,TRBJ2-7,TRBD2
CASRNDRAAGNTIYF,TGTGCCAGCAGAAATGACAGGGCAGCTGGAAACACCATATATTTT,TRBV2,-,TRBJ1-3,TRBD1
CASSESRYEQYF,TGTGCCAGCAGTGAATCTCGATACGAGCAGTACTTC,TRBV2,many,TRBJ2-7,-
CASSLTGPGELFF,TGTGCCAGCAGCCTCACGGGTCCCGGGGAGCTGTTTTTT,TRBV7-9,many,TRBJ2-2,-
CASSTQSGIQGGHEKLFF,TGTGCCAGCAGCACCCAATCAGGGATCCAGGGGGGTCACGAAAAACTGTTTTTT,TRBV11-3,many,TRBJ1-4,TRBD1
CASSYAGTSGRQTDTQYF,TGTGCCAGCAGCTACGCCGGGACTAGCGGGAGGCAGACAGATACGCAGTATTTT,TRBV11-2,-,TRBJ2-3,TRBD2
CASSMWASGRAGETQYF,TGTGCCAGTAGTATGTGGGCTAGCGGGAGGGCCGGGGAGACCCAGTACTTC,TRBV19,many,TRBJ2-5,TRBD2